This record concerns one T cell receptor beta chain sequence. What it recognizes is unknown. A minimum of 6.5 million PBMCs was isolated per sample. The data were taken from a study of blood T cells in healthy people across ages. Whole-study findings and limits: Estimated diversity that came from one million T cells was considered an underestimate.

V shed 0 bases, J shed 7 bases, and the junction held 6 bases outside the gene matches. The CDR3 is made up of 15 amino acids. Germline CDR1 and CDR2: ENHRY and SYGVKD. PCR was performed a second time for about 7 to 11 cycles using a sample-barcoded 5' primer and a J-beta primer mix. A single record per CDR3 protein comes from TCRdb applying MiXCR to the 5' RACE reads. The repertoire holds hundreds of thousands of distinct CDR3 sequences, with more than 40% as singletons. The clonotype originates from a man aged 55-75 years in good health. Input material: blood. The V and J genes are TRBV10-3 and TRBJ2-7; 10 nucleotides match TRBD1. The CDR3 region has the DNA TGTGCCATCAGTGAGTCGAGTGGGACAGGGGTTGAGCAGTACTTC. Encoded protein: CAISESSGTGVEQYF.